A selection of T cell receptor beta chains follows, all from one sample in a study of cytomegalovirus exposure and HLA in healthy donors. This table comes from immunoSEQ multiplex PCR, and its TCRdb copy is limited to in-frame clones, with some not included. Found here are 55,000 to 80,000 clones, about 94% of them singletons; the top ten hold under 1.5%. Source material: PBMCs. The receptors were sampled from a man aged 18-30 years in good health and CMV-seropositive. The CDR3 runs from the conserved cysteine through the conserved F or W. The D gene is left open where the match is weak. Clone size, where shown, is once, few, many, or a class for clones that have expanded.

>TRBV20-1|-|TRBJ2-7|-
CSASQGYEQYF
TGCAGTGCTAGTCAGGGGTACGAGCAGTACTTC
>TRBV19|-|TRBJ2-1|-
CARQGRSSYNEQFF
TGTGCCAGACAGGGAAGAAGCTCCTACAATGAGCAGTTCTTC
>TRBV6-1|-|TRBJ1-3|-
CASSEENRLSGNTIYF
TGTGCCAGCAGTGAAGAGAACAGGCTCTCTGGAAACACCATATATTTT
>TRBV7-2|once|TRBJ2-5|TRBD2
CASSALAGGSETQYF
TGTGCCAGCAGCGCACTAGCGGGGGGGTCGGAGACCCAGTACTTC
>TRBV28|once|TRBJ2-3|TRBD2
CASSLASGRAVVTDTQYF
TGTGCCAGCAGTTTAGCTAGCGGGAGGGCCGTAGTCACAGATACGCAGTATTTT
>TRBV18|-|TRBJ2-1|TRBD2
CASSPLAGGLDNEQFF
TGTGCCAGCTCACCATTAGCGGGGGGACTTGACAATGAGCAGTTCTTC
>TRBV10-2|-|TRBJ1-1|TRBD1
CASSDRTGTTEAFF
TGCGCCAGCAGTGATCGGACAGGGACCACTGAAGCTTTCTTT
>TRBV5-4|-|TRBJ1-1|-
CASSSPGRVGAEAFF
TGTGCCAGCAGCTCCCCGGGGAGGGTGGGCGCTGAAGCTTTCTTT
>TRBV4-2|-|TRBJ2-6|TRBD2
CASSPDPGLAVYSGANVLTF
TGTGCCAGCAGCCCCGACCCGGGACTAGCGGTATACTCTGGGGCCAACGTCCTGACTTTC
>TRBV7-3|-|TRBJ2-7|TRBD1
CASSVGFGTGKYEQYF
TGTGCCAGCAGCGTAGGCTTCGGGACAGGGAAGTACGAGCAGTACTTC
>TRBV9|-|TRBJ2-7|TRBD1
CASSVVSRGPSYEQYF
TGTGCCAGCAGCGTAGTATCGAGGGGGCCGTCCTACGAGCAGTACTTC
>TRBV19|-|TRBJ2-2|-
CASGLGGWELFF
TGTGCCAGCGGACTGGGGGGTTGGGAGCTGTTTTTT
>TRBV7-3|-|TRBJ2-6|-
CASSGARATFGANVLTF
TGTGCCAGCAGCGGGGCTCGGGCTACATTCGGGGCCAACGTCCTGACTTTC
>TRBV19|-|TRBJ2-3|-
CASSIPFGTDTQYF
TGTGCCAGTAGTATTCCTTTCGGCACAGATACGCAGTATTTT
>TRBV7-9|-|TRBJ1-4|-
CASSPREAIEKLFF
TGTGCCAGCAGCCCGCGGGAGGCCATTGAAAAACTGTTTTTT
>TRBV18|-|TRBJ2-1|TRBD1
CASSPSTGGYNEQFF
TGTGCCAGCTCACCGTCAACAGGGGGATACAATGAGCAGTTCTTC
>TRBV5-1|-|TRBJ2-3|-
CASSQATSTDTQYF
TGCGCCAGCAGCCAAGCAACTAGCACAGATACGCAGTATTTT
>TRBV6-4|-|TRBJ2-2|-
CASSETETGELFF
TGTGCCAGCAGTGAGACGGAGACCGGGGAGCTGTTTTTT
>TRBV7-8|-|TRBJ2-7|TRBD1
CASSPGQGSFYEQYF
TGTGCCAGCAGCCCAGGACAGGGTTCCTTCTACGAGCAGTACTTC
>TRBV7-3|-|TRBJ2-3|TRBD2
CASSPSGTSDTDTQYF
TGTGCCAGCAGCCCCTCCGGGACTAGCGACACAGATACGCAGTATTTT
>TRBV6-1|once|TRBJ1-5|-
CASSEAGQGWDQPQHF
TGTGCCAGCAGTGAAGCGGGGCAGGGATGGGATCAGCCCCAGCATTTT
>TRBV4-1|once|TRBJ2-1|-
CATSNAASSYNEQFF
TGCGCCACCTCCAATGCGGCGAGCTCCTACAATGAGCAGTTCTTC
>TRBV7-9|-|TRBJ2-7|TRBD2
CASSSSGKAYEQYF
TGTGCCAGCAGCTCAAGCGGGAAGGCCTACGAGCAGTACTTC
>TRBV2|-|TRBJ1-1|-
CASSFRGVGAFF
TGTGCCAGCAGTTTCCGGGGGGTTGGTGCTTTCTTT
>TRBV5-4|-|TRBJ2-3|TRBD1
CASSHGQASTDTQYF
TGTGCCAGCAGCCACGGACAGGCTAGCACAGATACGCAGTATTTT
>TRBV5-4|-|TRBJ2-7|TRBD1
CASSLGQGGEQYF
TGTGCCAGCAGCCTAGGACAGGGGGGGGAGCAGTACTTC
>TRBV5-1|-|TRBJ2-1|-
CASSLRGGSYNEQFF
TGCGCCAGCAGCTTGAGGGGGGGCTCCTACAATGAGCAGTTCTTC
>TRBV27|once|TRBJ2-7|TRBD1
CASSRGQGYEQYF
TGTGCCAGCAGTCGGGGACAGGGCTACGAGCAGTACTTC
>TRBV29-1|-|TRBJ2-1|TRBD1
CSGQGAYHEQFF
TGCAGCGGACAGGGGGCGTACCATGAGCAGTTCTTC
>TRBV12-5|-|TRBJ2-1|-
CASGLGERPYNEQFF
TGTGCTAGTGGTTTGGGGGAGCGGCCCTACAATGAGCAGTTCTTC
>TRBV7-2|-|TRBJ2-7|-
CASSLVQGQGEQYF
TGTGCCAGCAGCTTAGTTCAGGGCCAGGGCGAGCAGTACTTC
>TRBV9|-|TRBJ2-3|-
CASSVALAGLGTDTQYF
TGTGCCAGCAGCGTAGCGTTGGCGGGCCTGGGCACAGATACGCAGTATTTT
>TRBV2|once|TRBJ2-1|TRBD2
CASSERSGRYRRVGYNEQFF
TGTGCCAGCAGTGAACGCAGCGGGAGGTACCGACGCGTCGGGTACAATGAGCAGTTCTTC
>TRBV30|-|TRBJ2-7|-
CAWIKIGLEQYF
TGTGCCTGGATTAAGATTGGGCTCGAGCAGTACTTC
>TRBV27|-|TRBJ2-5|TRBD2
CASSWREQETQYF
TGTGCCAGCAGTTGGCGGGAGCAAGAGACCCAGTACTTC
>TRBV6-9|-|TRBJ2-1|-
CASSTRGEQFF
TGTGCCAGCAGTACCCGAGGGGAGCAGTTCTTC
>TRBV5-1|-|TRBJ2-5|TRBD2
CASSFNGGKETQYF
TGCGCCAGCAGCTTTAACGGGGGGAAAGAGACCCAGTACTTC
>TRBV5-1|few|TRBJ1-6|-
CASSRGRGGDNSPLHF
TGCGCCAGCAGCCGTGGAAGGGGTGGTGATAATTCACCCCTCCACTTT
>TRBV5-1|-|TRBJ2-1|TRBD1
CASAWQGAYEQFF
TGCGCCAGTGCCTGGCAGGGGGCGTATGAGCAGTTCTTC
>TRBV5-4|-|TRBJ2-1|TRBD2
CASSSGTSGGAEQFF
TGTGCCAGCAGCTCCGGGACTAGCGGGGGGGCCGAGCAGTTCTTC
>TRBV5-4|-|TRBJ2-7|TRBD1
CASSSTPGTASYEQYF
TGTGCCAGCAGCTCCACACCCGGGACAGCCTCCTACGAGCAGTACTTC
>TRBV7-3|-|TRBJ2-3|TRBD2
CASSPQPGLARDTQYF
TGTGCCAGCAGCCCCCAGCCCGGACTAGCGAGGGATACGCAGTATTTT
>TRBV5-1|once|TRBJ2-1|-
CASSSSDWIAEQFF
TGCGCCAGCAGCTCCTCGGACTGGATTGCGGAGCAGTTCTTC
>TRBV7-2|-|TRBJ2-7|-
CASSFSSYEQYF
TGTGCCAGCAGCTTCAGTTCATACGAGCAGTACTTC